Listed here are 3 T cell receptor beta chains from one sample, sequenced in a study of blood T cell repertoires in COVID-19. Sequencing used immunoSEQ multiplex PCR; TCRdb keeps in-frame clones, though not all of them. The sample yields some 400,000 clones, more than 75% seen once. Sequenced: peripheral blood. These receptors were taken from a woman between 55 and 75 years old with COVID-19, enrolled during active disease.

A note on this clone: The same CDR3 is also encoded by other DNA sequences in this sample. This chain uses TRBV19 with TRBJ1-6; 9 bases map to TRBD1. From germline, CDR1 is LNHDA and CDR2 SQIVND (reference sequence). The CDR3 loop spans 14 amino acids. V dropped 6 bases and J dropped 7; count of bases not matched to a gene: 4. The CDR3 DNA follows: TGTGCCAGTAGCCCGACAGGGGGAAATTCACCCCTCCACTTT. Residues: CASSPTGGNSPLHF. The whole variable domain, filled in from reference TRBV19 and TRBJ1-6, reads DGGITQSPKYLFRKEGQNVTLSCEQNLNHDAMYWYRQDPGQGLRLIYYSQIVNDFQKGDIAEGYSVSREKKESFPLTVTSAQKNPTAFYLCASSPTGGNSPLHFGNGTRLTVT.

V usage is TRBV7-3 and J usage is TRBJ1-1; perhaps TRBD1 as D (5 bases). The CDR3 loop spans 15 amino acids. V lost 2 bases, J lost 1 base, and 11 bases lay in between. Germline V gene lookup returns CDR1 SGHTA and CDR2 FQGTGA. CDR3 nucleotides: TGTGCCAGCAGCTTAGCCCCGGGGGGGAACACTGAAGCTTTCTTT. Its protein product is CASSLAPGGNTEAFF. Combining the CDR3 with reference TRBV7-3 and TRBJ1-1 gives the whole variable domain GAGVSQTPSNKVTEKGKYVELRCDPISGHTALYWYRQSLGQGPEFLIYFQGTGAADDSGLPNDRFFAVRPEGSVSTLKIQRTERGDSAVYLCASSLAPGGNTEAFFGQGTRLTVV.

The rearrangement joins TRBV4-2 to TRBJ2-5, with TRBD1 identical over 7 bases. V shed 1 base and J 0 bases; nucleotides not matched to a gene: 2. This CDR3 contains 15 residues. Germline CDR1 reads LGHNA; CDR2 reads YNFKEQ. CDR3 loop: CASSQGRGYQETQYF. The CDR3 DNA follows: TGTGCCAGCAGCCAAGGCAGGGGGTACCAAGAGACCCAGTACTTC.